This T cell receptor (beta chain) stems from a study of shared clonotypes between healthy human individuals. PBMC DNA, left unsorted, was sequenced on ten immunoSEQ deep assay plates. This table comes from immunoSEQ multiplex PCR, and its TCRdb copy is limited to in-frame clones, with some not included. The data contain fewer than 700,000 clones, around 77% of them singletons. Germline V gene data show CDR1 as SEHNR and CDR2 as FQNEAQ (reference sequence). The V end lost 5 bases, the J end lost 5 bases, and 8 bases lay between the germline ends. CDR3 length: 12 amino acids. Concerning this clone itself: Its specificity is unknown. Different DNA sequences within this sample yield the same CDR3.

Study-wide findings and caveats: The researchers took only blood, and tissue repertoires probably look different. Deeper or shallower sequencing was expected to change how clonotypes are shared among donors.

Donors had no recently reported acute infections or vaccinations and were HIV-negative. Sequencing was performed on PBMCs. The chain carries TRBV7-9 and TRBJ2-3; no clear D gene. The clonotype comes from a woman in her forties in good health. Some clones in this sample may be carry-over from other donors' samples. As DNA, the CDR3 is TGTGCCAGCAGCCCCCTGGGAGATACGCAGTATTTT. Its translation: CASSPLGDTQYF.